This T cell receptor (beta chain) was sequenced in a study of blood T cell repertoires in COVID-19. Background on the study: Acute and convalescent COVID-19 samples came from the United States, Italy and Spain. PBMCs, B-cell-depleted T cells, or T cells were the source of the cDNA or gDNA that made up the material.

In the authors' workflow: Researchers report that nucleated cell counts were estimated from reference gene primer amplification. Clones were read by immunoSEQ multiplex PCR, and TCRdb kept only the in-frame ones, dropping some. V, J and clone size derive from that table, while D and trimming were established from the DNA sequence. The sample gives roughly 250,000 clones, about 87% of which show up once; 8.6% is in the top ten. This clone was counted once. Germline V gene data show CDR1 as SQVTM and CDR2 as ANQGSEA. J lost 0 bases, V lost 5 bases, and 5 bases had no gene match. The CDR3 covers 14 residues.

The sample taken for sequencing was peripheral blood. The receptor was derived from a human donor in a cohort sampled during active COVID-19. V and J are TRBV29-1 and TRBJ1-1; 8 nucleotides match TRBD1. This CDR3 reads CSVRDRSMNTEAFF. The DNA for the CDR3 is TGCAGCGTTCGGGACAGGTCCATGAACACTGAAGCTTTCTTT.